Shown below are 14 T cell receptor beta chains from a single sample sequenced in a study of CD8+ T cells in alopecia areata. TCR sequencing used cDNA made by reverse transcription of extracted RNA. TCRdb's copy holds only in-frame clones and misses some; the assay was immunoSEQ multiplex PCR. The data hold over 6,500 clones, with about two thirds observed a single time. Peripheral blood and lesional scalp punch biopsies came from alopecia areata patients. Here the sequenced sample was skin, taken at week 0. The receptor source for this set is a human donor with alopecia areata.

CDR3: CSVEDGPNRPFGGLPQPQHF. The CDR3 bases are TGCAGCGTTGAAGATGGACCGAACCGCCCCTTTGGGGGGCTCCCTCAGCCCCAGCATTTT. The chain is built from TRBV29-1 and TRBJ1-5, with D possibly TRBD1 on 6 matching bases. The V end lost 0 bases, the J end lost 6 bases, and 30 bases lay between the germline ends. Germline values: CDR1 SQVTM, CDR2 ANQGSEA. This CDR3 has 20 residues.

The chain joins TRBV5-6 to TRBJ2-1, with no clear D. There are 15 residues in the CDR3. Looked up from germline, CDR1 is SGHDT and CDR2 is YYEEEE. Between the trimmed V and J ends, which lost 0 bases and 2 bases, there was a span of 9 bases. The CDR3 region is CASSLVMDPYNEQFF. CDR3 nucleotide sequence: TGTGCCAGCAGCTTGGTCATGGACCCCTACAATGAGCAGTTCTTC.

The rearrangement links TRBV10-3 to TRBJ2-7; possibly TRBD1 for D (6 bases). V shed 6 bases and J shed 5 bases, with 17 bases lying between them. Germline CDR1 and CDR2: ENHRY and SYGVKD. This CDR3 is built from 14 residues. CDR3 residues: CAIRDSGTRNEQYF. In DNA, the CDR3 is TGTGCCATCAGGGACTCCGGGACAAGGAACGAGCAGTACTTC.

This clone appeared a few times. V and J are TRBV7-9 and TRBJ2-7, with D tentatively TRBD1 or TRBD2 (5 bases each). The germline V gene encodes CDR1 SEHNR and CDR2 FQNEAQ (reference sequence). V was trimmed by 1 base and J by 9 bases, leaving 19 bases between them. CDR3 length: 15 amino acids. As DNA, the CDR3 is TGTGCCAGCAGCTTAGTTGACAGAGCGGACTCCTTGCAGTACTTC. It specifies CASSLVDRADSLQYF.

The CDR3 DNA is TGCGCCAGCAGCCAAGAGGAAGCGGGGGCCTACGAGCAGTACTTC. Amino acids: CASSQEEAGAYEQYF. The chain has TRBV4-3 and TRBJ2-7; TRBD2 agrees at 8 bases. V trimming: 0 bases; J trimming: 2 bases; junction bases outside the gene matches: 3. The CDR3 is 15 residues long. Germline-derived CDR1 and CDR2 are LGHNA and YSLEER.

CDR3 bases: TGCGCCAGCAGCCCTGGACAGAGAATTTCACCCCTCCACTTT. It specifies CASSPGQRISPLHF. This chain links TRBV4-3 with TRBJ1-6; D is possibly TRBD1 (6 bases). CDR3 size: 14 residues. Germline CDR1 LGHNA, CDR2 YSLEER. The germline V and J ends were trimmed by 4 bases and 9 bases, with 13 bases remaining between them.

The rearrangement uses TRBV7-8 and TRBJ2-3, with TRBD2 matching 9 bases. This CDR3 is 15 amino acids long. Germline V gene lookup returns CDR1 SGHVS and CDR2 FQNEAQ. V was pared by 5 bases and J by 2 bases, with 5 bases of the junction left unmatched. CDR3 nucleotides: TGTGCCAGCAGCCAGCTAGCGGGGATCACAGATACGCAGTATTTT. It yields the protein CASSQLAGITDTQYF.

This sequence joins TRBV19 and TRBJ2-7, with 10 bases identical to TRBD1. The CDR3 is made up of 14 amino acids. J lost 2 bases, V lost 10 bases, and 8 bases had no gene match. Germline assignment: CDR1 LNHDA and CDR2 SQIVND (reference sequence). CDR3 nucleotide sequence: TGTGCCACCAGCCCCGGGACAGGGGCCTACGAGCAGTACTTC. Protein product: CATSPGTGAYEQYF.

The chain's CDR3 is CATLRGRSSYNEQFF. The CDR3 nucleotides are TGTGCCACCCTCCGGGGTAGGAGCTCCTACAATGAGCAGTTCTTC. V gene TRBV6-1 combines with J gene TRBJ2-1, with D tentatively TRBD2 (5 bases). This CDR3 region has 15 residues. CDR1 is MNHNS and CDR2 is SASEGT in the germline V gene. V was shortened by 10 bases and J by 0 bases, with 16 bases between the two germline ends.

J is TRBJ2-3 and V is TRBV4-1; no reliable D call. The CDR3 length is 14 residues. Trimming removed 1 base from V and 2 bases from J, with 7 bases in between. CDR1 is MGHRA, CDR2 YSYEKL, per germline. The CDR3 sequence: CASSQVRTTDTQYF. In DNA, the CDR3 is TGCGCCAGCAGCCAAGTCAGGACCACAGATACGCAGTATTTT.

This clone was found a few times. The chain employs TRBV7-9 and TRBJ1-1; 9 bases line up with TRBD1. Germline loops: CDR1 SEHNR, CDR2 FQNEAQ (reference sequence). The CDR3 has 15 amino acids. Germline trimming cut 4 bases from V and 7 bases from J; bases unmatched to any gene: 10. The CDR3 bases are TGTGCCAGCAGCTCCCCCGGGGACAGGGCGTTTGAAGCTTTCTTT. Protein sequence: CASSSPGDRAFEAFF.

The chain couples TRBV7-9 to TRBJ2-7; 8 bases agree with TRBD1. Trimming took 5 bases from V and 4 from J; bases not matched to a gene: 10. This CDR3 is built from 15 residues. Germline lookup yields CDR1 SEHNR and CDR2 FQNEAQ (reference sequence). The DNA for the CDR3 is TGTGCCAGCAGCATTAGCTCAGGGGGCAAATACGAGCAGTACTTC. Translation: CASSISSGGKYEQYF.

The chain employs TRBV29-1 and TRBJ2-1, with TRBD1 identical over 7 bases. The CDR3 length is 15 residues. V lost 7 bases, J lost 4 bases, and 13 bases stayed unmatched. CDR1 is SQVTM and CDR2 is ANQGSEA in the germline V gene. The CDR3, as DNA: TGCAGCGGGTTGAGTGGGACAGACACATACAATGAGCAGTTCTTC. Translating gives CSGLSGTDTYNEQFF.

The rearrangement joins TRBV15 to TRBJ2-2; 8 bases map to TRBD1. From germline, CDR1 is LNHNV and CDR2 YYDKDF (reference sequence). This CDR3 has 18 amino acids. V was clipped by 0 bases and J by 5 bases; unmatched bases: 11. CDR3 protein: CATSRDRLGTGLTGELFF. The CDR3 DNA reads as TGTGCCACCAGCAGAGATCGGCTCGGGACAGGATTAACCGGGGAGCTGTTTTTT.